The 26 T cell receptor beta chains presented below share a single source sample, sequenced in a study of metastatic and nonmetastatic thyroid tumors. TCRdb re-processed the PCR reads through MiXCR. The sample contains around 31,000 clones, 20% to 25% of which appear only once. All patients were untreated before thyroid surgery. The sequenced material came from tumor tissue. The receptors derive from a male donor with papillary thyroid cancer or a benign thyroid nodule (not recorded which). Some clones in this sample may be carry-over from other donors' samples.

The genes are TRBV10-1 and TRBJ2-7; 8 nucleotides line up with TRBD1. This CDR3 has 14 amino acids. Per the germline V gene, CDR1 is WNHNN and CDR2 is SYGVQD (reference sequence). J lost 7 bases, V lost 3 bases, and 8 bases had no gene match. The chain's CDR3 is CASSESRTGWEQYF. The CDR3 region has the DNA TGCGCCAGCAGTGAAAGTCGGACAGGGTGGGAGCAGTACTTC.

This clone has a count of ten or more. The CDR3: CASGSTSGFYEQYF. CDR3 DNA: TGTGCCAGCGGATCGACTAGCGGGTTCTACGAGCAGTACTTC. V gene TRBV6-2 or TRBV6-3 combines with J gene TRBJ2-7, with 10 bases matching TRBD2. V shed 8 bases and J 3 bases; nucleotides not matched to a gene: 7. The CDR3 contains 14 residues. From germline, CDR1 is MNHEY and CDR2 SVGEGT.

With regard to this clone: The junction and the germline gene differ at one end; a read error may be behind it. The chain carries TRBV7-9 and TRBJ2-1, with D uncertain. The CDR3 runs to 11 residues. Per germline, CDR1 SEHNR and CDR2 FQNEAQ (reference sequence). The CDR3: CASSSTDEWFF. The DNA for the CDR3 is TGTGCCAGCAGCTCCACGGACGAGTGGTTTTTC. The full variable domain, its missing parts supplied by reference TRBV7-9 and TRBJ2-1, is DTGVSQNPRHKITKRGQNVTFRCDPISEHNRLYWYRQTLGQGPEFLTYFQNEAQLEKSRLLSDRFSAERPKGSFSTLEIQRTEQGDSAMYLCASSSTDEWFFGPGTRLTVL.

The chain is built from TRBV5-1 and TRBJ2-1, with 7 bases fitting TRBD2. Trimming at V came to 4 bases and at J to 5 bases, leaving 9 bases not matched to a gene. The CDR3 loop spans 15 amino acids. Germline V lookup: CDR1 SGHRS, CDR2 YFSETQ. The CDR3 nucleotides read TGCGCCAGCAGCCGGGGGGTAGATCCGGACAATGAGCAGTTCTTC. Its translation: CASSRGVDPDNEQFF.

This clone was detected a few times. V usage is TRBV12-3 or TRBV12-4 and J usage is TRBJ2-3; 8 bases are shared with TRBD2. With 5 bases clipped from V and 0 bases from J, the junction kept 7 bases outside the gene matches. The CDR3 sequence is 16 residues long. CDR3 amino acids: CASSPGLGRSTDTQYF. In DNA, the CDR3 is TGTGCCAGCAGTCCGGGACTAGGCCGAAGCACAGATACGCAGTATTTT.

V and J are TRBV20-1 and TRBJ2-7, with TRBD1 matching 7 bases. V was clipped by 2 bases and J by 4 bases; unmatched bases: 5. Germline V CDR1 and CDR2: DFQATT, SNEGSKA (reference sequence). The CDR3 is 13 amino acids. As DNA, the CDR3 is TGCAGTGCTAGAATGACAGGGAATTACGAGCAGTACTTC. Translated: CSARMTGNYEQYF.

This clone was recorded many times. The rearrangement links TRBV6-1 to TRBJ1-2; D possibly corresponds to TRBD1 (6 bases). This CDR3 is 14 amino acids long. Trimming left V 6 bases short and J 3 bases short, with 14 bases between. Germline V lookup: CDR1 MNHNS, CDR2 SASEGT. The CDR3 DNA sequence: TGTGCCAGCAGATCAATGGACAGCTACTATGGCTACACCTTC. The encoded protein is CASRSMDSYYGYTF.

By share, this clone counts as medium-sized. The chain employs TRBV6-5 and TRBJ2-7, with TRBD1 matching over 8 bases. This CDR3 has 15 residues. The germline gives CDR1 MNHEY, CDR2 SVGAGI. V shed 2 bases and J 2 bases; nucleotides not matched to a gene: 5. CDR3 in amino acids: CASSYDPGGAYEQYF. The CDR3 nucleotides read TGTGCCAGCAGTTACGATCCAGGGGGCGCCTACGAGCAGTACTTC.

This clone was recorded at least ten times. The V call is TRBV11-3, the J call TRBJ2-7; D not resolved. Germline V gene lookup returns CDR1 SGHNT and CDR2 YENEEA. V was clipped by 7 bases and J by 3 bases, with 19 bases between them. The CDR3 has 15 amino acids. The CDR3 loop reads CASNSRPKFYYEQYF. The CDR3 coding sequence is TGTGCCAGCAACTCCAGACCGAAGTTCTACTACGAGCAGTACTTC.

This clone has at least ten counts. The genes are TRBV19 and TRBJ2-2, with 7 bases that match TRBD1. This CDR3 has 14 amino acids. Germline CDR1 reads LNHDA; CDR2 reads SQIVND (reference sequence). The V segment lost 9 bases and the J segment 5 bases; nucleotides outside the gene matches: 9. CDR3 sequence (DNA): TGTGCCAGCACCCGACAGGGTCAGACCGGGGAGCTGTTTTTT. This encodes CASTRQGQTGELFF.

This clone was found once. The chain employs TRBV18 and TRBJ1-1; D is unresolved. The length of the CDR3 is 13 residues. V was cut by 3 bases and J by 7 bases, with 12 bases left in between. Germline values: CDR1 KGHSH, CDR2 LQKENI. As DNA, the CDR3 is TGTGCCAGCTCACCCCGGGCAGCCGGTGAAGCTTTCTTT. It encodes CASSPRAAGEAFF. The complete variable domain, with remaining parts taken from reference TRBV18 and TRBJ1-1, reads NAGVMQNPRHLVRRRGQEARLRCSPMKGHSHVYWYRQLPEEGLKFMVYLQKENIIDESGMPKERFSAEFPKEGPSILRIQQVVRGDSAAYFCASSPRAAGEAFFGQGTRLTVV.

V usage is TRBV7-6 and J usage is TRBJ2-7; possible D gene TRBD2, 5 bases. Germline V gene sequence: CDR1 SGHVS, CDR2 FNYEAQ. The CDR3 runs 15 residues. The V end was cut by 5 bases, the J end by 2 bases, with 16 bases between. The CDR3 nucleotides read TGTGCCAGCAGCCCCCGCGGAGGAACTACCTACGAGCAGTACTTC. This translates into CASSPRGGTTYEQYF.

V usage is TRBV28 and J usage is TRBJ2-7, with D perhaps matching TRBD1 (6 bases). V was cut by 4 bases and J by 13 bases, with 17 bases left in between. Per the germline V gene, CDR1 is MDHEN and CDR2 is SYDVKM. This CDR3 contains 12 residues. CDR3 in DNA: TGTGCCAGCAGTTCCCTGAACAGGGATCATTACTTC. It encodes CASSSLNRDHYF.

This clone occurred many times. J is TRBJ1-2 and V is TRBV7-2; weak D call: TRBD1 (6 bases). V lost 6 bases to trimming and J lost 6 bases, with 14 bases between them. This CDR3 contains 13 residues. Germline CDR1 SGHTA, CDR2 FQGNSA. In DNA form, the CDR3 reads TGTGCCAGCAGTCGTCGACAGGCTCATGGCTACACCTTC. Its translation is CASSRRQAHGYTF.

The table lists this clone with a count of one. The rearrangement uses TRBV9 and TRBJ2-3; D is unresolved. Germline CDR1 and CDR2: SGDLS and YYNGEE. Trimming left V 0 bases short and J 1 base short, with 9 bases between. The CDR3 runs 15 residues. The CDR3 protein is CASSVGPGGTDTQYF. The DNA for the CDR3 is TGTGCCAGCAGCGTAGGGCCAGGAGGCACAGATACGCAGTATTTT.

A word on this clone: This sequence may be a read error, since a much larger clone differs from it by one base. This chain uses TRBV3-1 with TRBJ2-5; D ambiguous. Germline CDR1 and CDR2: LGHDT and YNNKEL (reference sequence). V shed 0 bases and J shed 5 bases, with 13 bases lying between them. This CDR3 has 15 amino acids. The CDR3 sequence is CASSQDWRSLETQYF. In DNA, the CDR3 is TGTGCCAGCAGCCAAGATTGGCGTTCTCTGGAGACCCAGTACTTC.

The V call is TRBV10-1, the J call TRBJ2-1, with D perhaps matching TRBD2 (5 bases). Germline V gives CDR1 WNHNN, CDR2 SYGVQD (reference sequence). Trimming took off 0 bases at V and 8 bases at J, with 17 bases between the two ends. This CDR3 contains 16 residues. CDR3 in DNA: TGCGCCAGCAGTGAGTCGATGCCCAGCGGAGTTCATGAGCAGTTCTTC. Translation gives CASSESMPSGVHEQFF.

The rearrangement joins TRBV4-1 to TRBJ2-7, with D possibly being TRBD2 (5 bases). Germline CDR1 reads MGHRA; CDR2 reads YSYEKL. The CDR3 extends over 15 amino acids. With 1 base removed from V and 3 bases from J, the gap between germline ends came to 13 bases. CDR3 in amino acids: CASSQVGSLGYEQYF. In DNA, the CDR3 is TGCGCCAGCAGCCAAGTAGGGAGCTTAGGCTACGAGCAGTACTTC.

This clone was detected a few times. The chain has TRBV6-1 and TRBJ2-2; the match to TRBD1 covers 11 bases. Germline trimming cut 4 bases from V and 4 bases from J; bases unmatched to any gene: 2. CDR1 and CDR2 from the germline V gene are MNHNS and SASEGT. The CDR3 is 15 amino acids. CDR3 nucleotides: TGTGCCAGCAGTGGGGACAGGGGGATCACCGGGGAGCTGTTTTTT. This encodes CASSGDRGITGELFF.

In its sample, this clone was seen many times. This rearrangement joins TRBV20-1 to TRBJ1-4, with D hard to call. Germline V gene sequence: CDR1 DFQATT, CDR2 SNEGSKA (reference sequence). The CDR3 sequence is 15 residues long. Trimming pared 2 bases from V and 0 bases from J, leaving 10 bases between. CDR3 nucleotide sequence: TGCAGTGCTAGAAGTGGATTTGCAACTAATGAAAAACTGTTTTTT. It is translated as CSARSGFATNEKLFF.

This clone was detected ten times or more. CDR3 DNA: TGTGCCAGCAGTCTTTCAGGGGCCGGCTACACCTTC. Translating it yields CASSLSGAGYTF. The chain employs TRBV6-2 or TRBV6-3 and TRBJ1-2; D is perhaps TRBD1 (6 bases). The length of the CDR3 is 12 residues. V was cut by 5 bases and J by 8 bases, with 12 bases left in between. The germline V gene encodes CDR1 MNHEY and CDR2 SVGEGT.

Concerning this clone itself: Because the CDR3 is missing its conserved closing phenylalanine or tryptophan, this is likely a read error. V gene TRBV20-1 combines with J gene TRBJ1-5, with D hard to call. Germline V gene sequence: CDR1 DFQATT, CDR2 SNEGSKA (reference sequence). The germline V and J ends were trimmed by 6 bases and 4 bases, with 10 bases remaining between them. The CDR3 is 12 amino acids. The CDR3 region has the DNA TGCAGTGCAGCGGTTGTTAATCAGCCCCAGCATCTT. Residues: CSAAVVNQPQHL.

The sample holds many counts of this clone. The chain has TRBV2 and TRBJ2-1; no clear D gene. This CDR3 spans 11 amino acids. V lost 0 bases, J lost 13 bases, and 7 bases lay in between. The V gene's germline CDR1 is SNHLY and CDR2 FYNNEI. CDR3 protein: CASSEAGYQFF. The CDR3 DNA sequence: TGTGCCAGCAGTGAAGCAGGGTATCAGTTCTTC.

This clone was seen many times. The V gene is TRBV29-1, the J gene TRBJ2-7; TRBD1 matches at 11 bases. The CDR3 extends over 12 amino acids. The V gene end was trimmed by 7 bases and the J gene end by 4 bases; junction bases not matched to a gene: 3. CDR1 SQVTM and CDR2 ANQGSEA come from the germline V gene. CDR3 sequence (DNA): TGCAGCGCAGGGACAGGGGGGTACGAGCAGTACTTC. This sequence encodes CSAGTGGYEQYF.

This clone was counted at least ten times. V and J are TRBV18 and TRBJ2-7, with a weak D call TRBD1 (5 bases). This CDR3 comprises 12 residues. The germline V gene encodes CDR1 KGHSH and CDR2 LQKENI. Trimming removed 6 bases from V and 4 bases from J, with 10 bases in between. This CDR3 is CASSVAGYEQYF. CDR3 nucleotide sequence: TGTGCCAGCTCGGTGGCAGGGTACGAGCAGTACTTC.

This clone was seen many times. J is TRBJ1-1 and V is TRBV2; 7 positions match TRBD1. Germline CDR1 reads SNHLY; CDR2 reads FYNNEI. The CDR3 totals 14 residues. V lost 7 bases and J lost 3; bases outside the gene matches: 8. CDR3 in amino acids: CASIERGRDTEAFF. The DNA for the CDR3 is TGTGCCAGCATCGAAAGGGGGCGAGACACTGAAGCTTTCTTT.